A selection of T cell receptor beta chains follows, all from one sample in a study of shared clonotypes between healthy human individuals. Assay used: immunoSEQ multiplex PCR; TCRdb lists only in-frame clones, some missing. Here the sample spans approximately 1,500,000 clones, approximately 96% being singletons. Sequenced sample: naive CD4+ T cells sorted from blood. These receptors all come from a man younger than 45 in good health. Both conserved end residues are part of each CDR3. Fields, in order: V gene, J gene, clone size, CDR3 length, D gene, CDR3 protein, CDR3 DNA. A D gene is named only where the DNA matches it firmly. Size is omitted from some rows. Given values are once, few, many or a class for expanded clones.

>TRBV19|TRBJ2-7|NA|13|TRBD2
CASSGRGLDEQYF
TGTGCCAGTAGTGGGAGGGGTCTCGACGAGCAGTACTTC
>TRBV12-5|TRBJ2-3|NA|19|TRBD2
CASGLVRTSDSMALDTQYF
TGTGCTAGTGGTTTGGTCCGAACTAGCGACAGCATGGCATTAGATACGCAGTATTTT
>TRBV11-3|TRBJ2-3|NA|16|NA
CASSQIRGGGTDTQYF
TGTGCCAGCAGCCAGATCAGGGGAGGGGGCACAGATACGCAGTATTTT
>TRBV28|TRBJ2-7|once|14|TRBD1
CASSRSGQGYEQYF
TGTGCCAGCAGCCGGAGCGGACAGGGCTACGAGCAGTACTTC
>TRBV5-6|TRBJ1-5|NA|14|NA
CASSLRGADQPQHF
TGTGCCAGCAGCTTACGGGGGGCGGATCAGCCCCAGCATTTT
>TRBV5-1|TRBJ2-3|NA|16|NA
CASSLAPGVGTDTQYF
TGCGCCAGCAGCTTGGCACCGGGAGTAGGCACAGATACGCAGTATTTT
>TRBV5-1|TRBJ2-1|NA|16|NA
CASSSPAGSSYNEQFF
TGCGCCAGCAGCTCTCCGGCGGGAAGCTCCTACAATGAGCAGTTCTTC
>TRBV9|TRBJ2-3|NA|15|TRBD2
CASSVKAGVADTQYF
TGTGCCAGCAGCGTAAAAGCGGGAGTGGCAGATACGCAGTATTTT
>TRBV28|TRBJ2-7|NA|14|NA
CASSLPNGNYEQYF
TGTGCCAGCAGCTTACCCAACGGAAACTACGAGCAGTACTTC
>TRBV7-2|TRBJ1-4|NA|16|NA
CASSFTTLATNEKLFF
TGTGCCAGCAGCTTCACGACCCTGGCAACTAATGAAAAACTGTTTTTT
>TRBV28|TRBJ2-5|NA|15|TRBD1
CASSQYRGRGETQYF
TGTGCCAGCAGTCAATACAGGGGGCGAGGGGAGACCCAGTACTTC
>TRBV28|TRBJ2-3|NA|14|NA
CASSFVRYRDTQYF
TGTGCCAGCAGTTTTGTCCGGTATCGAGATACGCAGTATTTT
>TRBV28|TRBJ2-1|NA|19|TRBD2
CASSTVLVETSGEYNEQFF
TGTGCCAGCAGCACGGTTTTGGTTGAGACTAGCGGAGAGTACAATGAGCAGTTCTTC
>TRBV27|TRBJ2-7|NA|16|NA
CASSLFLVGSSYEQYF
TGTGCCAGCAGTTTATTCTTGGTGGGAAGCTCCTACGAGCAGTACTTC
>TRBV7-8|TRBJ2-1|NA|15|NA
CASSFLLEGLYEQFF
TGTGCCAGCAGCTTCCTCCTAGAGGGCCTCTATGAGCAGTTCTTC
>TRBV7-3|TRBJ2-2|NA|16|NA
CASSRGPPGNTGELFF
TGTGCCAGCAGCCGGGGACCCCCAGGGAACACCGGGGAGCTGTTTTTT